This TCR beta chain derives from a study of OX40 agonist ivuxolimab in advanced cancers. For the wider study: Ivuxolimab, which targeted the costimulatory receptor OX40 (CD134), was an agonistic, fully human IgG2 monoclonal antibody. Partial responses were achieved by three dose-escalation patients, of whom one had hepatocellular carcinoma and two had cutaneous melanoma. Among the approximately 54 dose-escalation patients, approximately 20 had hepatocellular carcinoma, roughly 15 melanoma, 9 renal cell carcinoma and 9 head and neck cancer. The paper reports the monotherapy dose-escalation portion (N of about 52 patients) of the phase I ivuxolimab trial. Intravenous ivuxolimab was administered to patients every 2 weeks at six dose levels: 0.01, 0.1, 0.3, 1.5, 3 and 10 mg/kg. A male proportion of approximately 83% and a mean age of approximately 55 years, ranging from about 20 to 80, were recorded for the dose-escalation cohort. Patients were allowed to have had prior anti-PD-1, anti-PD-L1 or anti-CTLA-4 therapy, and 40% to 45% of the dose-escalation patients had previously received checkpoint inhibitors. The point of sequencing TCRbeta in the periphery was to test whether ivuxolimab changed TCR sequence diversity and drove clonal T-cell expansion.

Study-wide findings and limitations: The antigen specificity of the peripheral T cells that underwent clonal expansion was not determined. Clonal expansion of both CD4+ and CD8+ blood T cells was observed from baseline to week 6 at doses 0.1 to 3.0 mg/kg. After ivuxolimab, expanded clones were on average more numerous among CD8+ T cells than among CD4+ T cells. Low levels of normalized T-cell clonal expansion were also seen in some patients who did not respond. In partial responders in the 0.1-3.0 mg/kg groups, normalized peripheral clonal expansion was found to be among the lowest, especially among CD8+ T cells.

To note about this clone: What this receptor recognizes is not known. Base qualities are not at hand, and no much larger clone is one base apart.

Genomic DNA was extracted from sorted cells for sequencing of the TCRbeta CDR3 region. The immunoSEQ Assay was used to sequence the TCRbeta CDR3 regions. The clones in this table, taken by TCRdb from immuneACCESS, are in-frame only. Not every clone is retained; where verified, under half of the shortfall comes from an unresolved V gene, and the cause of the rest is unknown. The sample data list 48,000 or so clones, and roughly three quarters of these were observed just once. About 7.2% of the sample comes from the top ten. The trial excluded patients who had a history of autoimmune disease or were on systemic immunosuppression. Peripheral blood for TCR sequencing was collected from all dose cohorts at baseline, on cycle 4 day 1, and on cycle 7 day 1. The samples were drawn from a first-in-human, open-label, multicenter phase I dose-escalation trial of ivuxolimab. Adults with locally advanced or metastatic melanoma, renal cell, hepatocellular, or head and neck squamous cell carcinoma were enrolled in the trial. Before TCR sequencing, CD4+ T cells and CD8+ T cells were sorted from peripheral blood as separate populations.

The input for sequencing was CD4+ or CD8+ T cells sorted from blood, taken in a trial of the OX40 agonist ivuxolimab. This TCR derives from an adult with an advanced solid tumor such as melanoma, head and neck, liver or kidney cancer.

The CDR3 in this case is CAWNSGTGHYTEAFF. The sequenced DNA: TGTGCCTGGAACTCCGGGACAGGGCATTATACTGAAGCTTTCTTT. Recombination linked TRBV30 to TRBJ1-1; 9 central nucleotides agree with TRBD1. V loses 4 bases at its end and J loses 5 bases; junction bases beyond the gene matches: 11. CDR1 and CDR2, looked up from the germline V gene (reference sequence), are GTSNPN and SVGIG. The CDR3 goes from the cysteine to the phenylalanine over 15 residues. Only the CDR3 DNA is retained, 45 bases long and in frame from the first base.